The present TCR beta chain was sequenced within a study of blood T cell repertoires in COVID-19. The CDR3 consists of 12 residues. Trimming removed 8 bases at V and 0 bases at J, with 7 bases between. Germline loops: CDR1 MNHEY, CDR2 SMNVEV (reference sequence). This clone was counted a few times. Sequencing was performed with immunoSEQ multiplex PCR; in TCRdb, only in-frame clones are kept and a portion is missing. This sample yields 250,000 or so clones, of which approximately 91% are seen a single time; about 0.8% belongs to the top ten. V gene TRBV27 combines with J gene TRBJ1-1; D is unclear. The source is a woman in her twenties or thirties with acute or convalescent COVID-19. Sequenced input: peripheral blood. The CDR3 sequence: CASGELNTEAFF. In DNA form, the CDR3 reads TGTGCCAGCGGAGAGTTGAACACTGAAGCTTTCTTT.